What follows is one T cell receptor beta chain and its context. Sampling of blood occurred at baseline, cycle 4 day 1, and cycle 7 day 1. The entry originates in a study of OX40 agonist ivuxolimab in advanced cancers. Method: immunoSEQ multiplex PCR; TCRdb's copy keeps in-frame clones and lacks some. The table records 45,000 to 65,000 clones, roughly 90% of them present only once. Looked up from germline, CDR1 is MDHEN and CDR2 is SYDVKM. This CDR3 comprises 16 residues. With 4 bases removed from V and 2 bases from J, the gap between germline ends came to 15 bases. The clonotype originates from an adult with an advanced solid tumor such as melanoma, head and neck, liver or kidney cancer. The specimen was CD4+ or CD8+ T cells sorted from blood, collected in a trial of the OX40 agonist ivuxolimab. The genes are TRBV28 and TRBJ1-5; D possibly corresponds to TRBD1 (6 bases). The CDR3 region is CASSSHQGIGNQPQHF. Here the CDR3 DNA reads TGTGCCAGCAGTTCACACCAGGGGATTGGCAATCAGCCCCAGCATTTT.